Shown below are 4 T cell receptor beta chains from a single sample sequenced in a study of immune cell composition in non-small cell lung cancer. The repertoire was sequenced with immunoSEQ multiplex PCR; TCRdb's copy has only in-frame clones and lacks some. The repertoire consists of about 3,000 clones, with roughly 68% occurring once and the leading ten covering 10% to 12%. The normal lung sample lay at least 3 cm, and maximally far, from the tumour. The sample was non-adjacent lung tissue. The receptors derive from a human donor with non-small cell lung cancer.

This chain connects TRBV30 to TRBJ1-6; TRBD1 matches at 7 bases. The CDR3 has 14 amino acids. Trimming took 5 bases from V and 5 from J; bases not matched to a gene: 6. The germline CDR1 and CDR2 sequences are GTSNPN and SVGIG (reference sequence). The CDR3 DNA reads as TGTGCCTGGGTGGACAGGCTTCATAATTCACCCCTCCACTTT. Its translation: CAWVDRLHNSPLHF.

The rearrangement joins TRBV25-1 to TRBJ2-7; TRBD1 matches 11 bases. CDR3 length: 15 amino acids. Losses at the gene ends were 4 bases for V and 5 bases for J; bases not matched to a gene: 7. Germline loops: CDR1 MGHDK, CDR2 SYGVNS. This chain's CDR3 is CASSAFPGQGDEQYF. Here the CDR3 DNA reads TGTGCCAGCAGTGCCTTCCCGGGACAGGGGGACGAGCAGTACTTC.

This clone is large within its sample. The V gene is TRBV7-9, the J gene TRBJ1-4; TRBD1 matches 9 bases. Germline lookup yields CDR1 SEHNR and CDR2 FQNEAQ (reference sequence). The ends lost 6 bases at V and 2 bases at J; junction bases unmatched: 4. The CDR3 covers 15 residues. CDR3 sequence (DNA): TGTGCCAGCAGGGGACAGGGCCTCACTAATGAAAAACTGTTTTTT. This encodes CASRGQGLTNEKLFF.

Sample share makes this clone large (0.1 to 1%). The J gene is TRBJ1-1, the V gene TRBV30; TRBD1 is a possible D gene (6 bases). There are 14 residues in the CDR3. The V gene lost 2 bases and the J gene lost 1 base, with 11 bases spanning the gap. The germline gives CDR1 GTSNPN, CDR2 SVGIG (reference sequence). The DNA of the CDR3 is TGTGCCTGGAGTTTCGTAGGGGGGAACACTGAAGCTTTCTTT. Encoded protein: CAWSFVGGNTEAFF.